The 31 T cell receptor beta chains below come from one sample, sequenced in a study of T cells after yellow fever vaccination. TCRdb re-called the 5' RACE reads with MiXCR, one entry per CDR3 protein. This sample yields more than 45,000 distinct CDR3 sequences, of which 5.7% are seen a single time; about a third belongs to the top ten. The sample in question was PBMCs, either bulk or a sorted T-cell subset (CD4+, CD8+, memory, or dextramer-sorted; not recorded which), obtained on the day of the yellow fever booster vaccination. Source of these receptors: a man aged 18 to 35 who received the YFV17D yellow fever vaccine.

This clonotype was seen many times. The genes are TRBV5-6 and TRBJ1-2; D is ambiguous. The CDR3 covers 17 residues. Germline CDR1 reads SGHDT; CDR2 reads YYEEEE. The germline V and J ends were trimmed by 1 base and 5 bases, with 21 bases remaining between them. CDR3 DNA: TGTGCCAGCAGCTTGCGGGGTGTCTTTAATCCTAGATATGGCTACACCTTC. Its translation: CASSLRGVFNPRYGYTF. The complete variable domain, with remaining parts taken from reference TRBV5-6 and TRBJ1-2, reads DAGVTQSPTHLIKTRGQQVTLRCSPKSGHDTVSWYQQALGQGPQFIFQYYEEEERQRGNFPDRFSGHQFPNYSSELNVNALLLGDSALYLCASSLRGVFNPRYGYTFGSGTRLTVV.

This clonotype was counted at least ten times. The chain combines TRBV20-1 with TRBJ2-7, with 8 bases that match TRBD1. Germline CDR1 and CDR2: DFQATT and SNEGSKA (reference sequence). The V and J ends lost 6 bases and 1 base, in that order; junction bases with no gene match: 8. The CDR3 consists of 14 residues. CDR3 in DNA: TGCAGTGCAATGGGACAGGTTCGATCCTACGAGCAGTACTTC. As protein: CSAMGQVRSYEQYF.

DNA for the CDR3: TGTGCCAGCAGCTTAAGGTCTGGACACCATTCCACAGATACGCAGTATTTT. Translation gives CASSLRSGHHSTDTQYF. V gene TRBV7-9 combines with J gene TRBJ2-3, with D perhaps matching TRBD1 (5 bases). V was shortened by 2 bases and J by 2 bases, with 17 bases between the two germline ends. Germline-derived CDR1 and CDR2 are SEHNR and FQNEAQ (reference sequence). The CDR3 covers 17 residues.

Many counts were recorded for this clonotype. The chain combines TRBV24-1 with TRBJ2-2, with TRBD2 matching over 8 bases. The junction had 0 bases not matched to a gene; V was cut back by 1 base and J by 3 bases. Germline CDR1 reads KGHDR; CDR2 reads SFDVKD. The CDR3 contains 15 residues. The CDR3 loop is CATSDLAGDTGELFF. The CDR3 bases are TGTGCCACCAGTGATTTAGCGGGGGACACCGGGGAGCTGTTTTTT.

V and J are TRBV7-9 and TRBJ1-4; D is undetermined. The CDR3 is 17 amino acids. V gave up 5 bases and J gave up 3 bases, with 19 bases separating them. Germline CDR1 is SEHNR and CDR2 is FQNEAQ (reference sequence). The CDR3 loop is CASSPNFPGSSNEKLFF. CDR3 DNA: TGTGCCAGCAGCCCGAATTTTCCCGGGTCCTCTAATGAAAAACTGTTTTTT.

CDR3 bases: TGTGCCAGCAGTTTGGGCAGGGCCTACGAGCAGTACTTC. As protein: CASSLGRAYEQYF. The rearrangement uses TRBV27 and TRBJ2-7; weak D call: TRBD1 (5 bases). V shed 3 bases and J shed 2 bases, with 8 bases lying between them. The CDR3 loop spans 13 amino acids. The germline V gene has CDR1 MNHEY and CDR2 SMNVEV (reference sequence).

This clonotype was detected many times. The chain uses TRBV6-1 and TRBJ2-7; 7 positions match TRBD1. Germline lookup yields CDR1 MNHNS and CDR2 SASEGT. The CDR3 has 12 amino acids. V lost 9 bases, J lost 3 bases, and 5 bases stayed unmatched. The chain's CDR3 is CASSRGIYEQYV. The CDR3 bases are TGTGCCAGTTCCAGGGGGATCTACGAGCAGTACGTC.

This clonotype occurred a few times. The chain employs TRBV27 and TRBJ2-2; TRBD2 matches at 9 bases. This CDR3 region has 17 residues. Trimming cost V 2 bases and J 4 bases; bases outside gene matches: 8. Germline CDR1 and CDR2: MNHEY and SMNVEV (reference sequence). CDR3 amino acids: CASSLGLAGGPTGELFF. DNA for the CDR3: TGTGCCAGCAGTTTAGGGCTGGCGGGGGGGCCCACCGGGGAGCTGTTTTTT.

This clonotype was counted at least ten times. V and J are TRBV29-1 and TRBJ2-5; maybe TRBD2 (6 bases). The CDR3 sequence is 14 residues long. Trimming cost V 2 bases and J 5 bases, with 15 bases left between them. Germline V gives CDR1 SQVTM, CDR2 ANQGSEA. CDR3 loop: CSVESAGLWETQYF. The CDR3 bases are TGCAGCGTTGAATCGGCGGGGCTATGGGAGACCCAGTACTTC.

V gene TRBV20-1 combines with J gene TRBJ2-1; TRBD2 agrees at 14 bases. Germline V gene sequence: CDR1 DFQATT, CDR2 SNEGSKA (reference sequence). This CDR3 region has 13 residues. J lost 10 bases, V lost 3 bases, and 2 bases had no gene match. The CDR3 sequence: CSARGTSGGEQFF. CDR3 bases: TGCAGTGCTAGGGGGACTAGCGGGGGAGAGCAGTTCTTC.

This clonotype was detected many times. This CDR3 reads CASSPTRGPYEQYF. For the CDR3, the DNA is TGTGCCAGCAGCCCCACCAGGGGTCCCTACGAGCAGTACTTC. The V and J genes are TRBV7-2 and TRBJ2-7; D perhaps matches TRBD1 (6 bases). Per germline, CDR1 SGHTA and CDR2 FQGNSA. Trimming removed 5 bases at V and 2 bases at J, with 13 bases between. The length of the CDR3 is 14 residues.

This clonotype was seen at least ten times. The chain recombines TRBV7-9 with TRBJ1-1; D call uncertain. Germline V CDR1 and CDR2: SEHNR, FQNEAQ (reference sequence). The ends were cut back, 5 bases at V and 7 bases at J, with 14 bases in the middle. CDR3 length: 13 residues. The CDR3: CASSLENGIEAFF. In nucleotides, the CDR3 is TGTGCCAGCAGCCTAGAGAACGGAATTGAAGCTTTCTTT.

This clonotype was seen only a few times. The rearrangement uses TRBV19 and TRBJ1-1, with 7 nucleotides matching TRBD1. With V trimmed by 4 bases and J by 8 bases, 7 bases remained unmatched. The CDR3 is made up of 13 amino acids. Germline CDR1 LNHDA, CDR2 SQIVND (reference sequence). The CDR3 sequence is CASSTLGQEEAFF. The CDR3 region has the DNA TGTGCCAGTAGTACCCTAGGACAGGAAGAAGCTTTCTTT.

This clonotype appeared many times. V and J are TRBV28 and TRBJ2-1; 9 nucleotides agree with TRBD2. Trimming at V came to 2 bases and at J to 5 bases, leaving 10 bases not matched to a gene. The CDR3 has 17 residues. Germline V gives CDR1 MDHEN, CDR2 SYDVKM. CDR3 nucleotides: TGTGCCAGCAGTTTAGAGCGGGGGGCTCCCTTCAACAATGAGCAGTTCTTC. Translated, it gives CASSLERGAPFNNEQFF.

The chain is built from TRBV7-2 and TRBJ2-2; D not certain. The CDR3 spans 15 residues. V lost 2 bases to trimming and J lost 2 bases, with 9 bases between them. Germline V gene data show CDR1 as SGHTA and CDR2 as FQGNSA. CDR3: CASSLNLPNTGELFF. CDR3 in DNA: TGTGCCAGCAGCTTAAATTTACCTAACACCGGGGAGCTGTTTTTT.

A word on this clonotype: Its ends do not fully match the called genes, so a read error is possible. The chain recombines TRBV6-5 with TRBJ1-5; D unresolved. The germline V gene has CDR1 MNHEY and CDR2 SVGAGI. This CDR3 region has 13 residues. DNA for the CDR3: TGTGCCAGCACCCCCGGGCACAATCAGCCCGAGCATTTT. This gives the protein CASTPGHNQPEHF.

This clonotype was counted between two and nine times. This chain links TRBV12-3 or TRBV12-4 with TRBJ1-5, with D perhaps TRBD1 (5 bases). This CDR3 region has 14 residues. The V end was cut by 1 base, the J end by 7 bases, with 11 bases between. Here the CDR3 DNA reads TGTGCCAGCAGTTTAGTCCGGGGCGGACAGCCCCAGCATTTT. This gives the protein CASSLVRGGQPQHF.

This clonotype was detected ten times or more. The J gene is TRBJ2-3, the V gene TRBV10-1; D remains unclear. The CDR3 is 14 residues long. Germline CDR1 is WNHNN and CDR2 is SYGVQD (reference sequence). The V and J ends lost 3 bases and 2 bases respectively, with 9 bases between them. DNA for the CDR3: TGCGCCAGCAGTGATGCGACACCCACAGATACGCAGTATTTT. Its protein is CASSDATPTDTQYF.

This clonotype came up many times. Here the CDR3 reads CASSLGTGRSSYNSPLHF. The CDR3 bases are TGTGCCAGCAGCTTAGGGACAGGCAGAAGCTCCTATAATTCACCCCTCCACTTT. The chain employs TRBV7-2 and TRBJ1-6; 7 positions match TRBD1. The CDR3 spans 18 residues. Germline trimming cut 1 base from V and 0 bases from J; bases unmatched to any gene: 6. Germline-derived CDR1 and CDR2 are SGHTA and FQGNSA. Together with reference TRBV7-2 and TRBJ1-6, the CDR3 gives the full variable domain: GAGVSQSPSNKVTEKGKDVELRCDPISGHTALYWYRQSLGQGLEFLIYFQGNSAPDKSGLPSDRFSAERTGGSVSTLTIQRTQQEDSAVYLCASSLGTGRSSYNSPLHFGNGTRLTVT.

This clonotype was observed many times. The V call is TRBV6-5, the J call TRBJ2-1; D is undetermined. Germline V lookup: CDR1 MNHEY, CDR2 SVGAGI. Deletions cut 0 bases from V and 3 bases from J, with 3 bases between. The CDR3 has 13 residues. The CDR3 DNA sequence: TGTGCCAGCAGTTACTCGCTCTACAATGAGCAGTTCTTC. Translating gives CASSYSLYNEQFF.

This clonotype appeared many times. The CDR3 loop is CASSSGEEADTQYF. The CDR3 coding sequence is TGTGCCAGCAGCAGTGGTGAAGAGGCAGATACGCAGTATTTT. The V gene is TRBV7-9, the J gene TRBJ2-3, with D hard to call. The CDR3 consists of 14 residues. V lost 5 bases to trimming and J lost 4 bases, with 13 bases between them. The germline CDR1 and CDR2 sequences are SEHNR and FQNEAQ (reference sequence).

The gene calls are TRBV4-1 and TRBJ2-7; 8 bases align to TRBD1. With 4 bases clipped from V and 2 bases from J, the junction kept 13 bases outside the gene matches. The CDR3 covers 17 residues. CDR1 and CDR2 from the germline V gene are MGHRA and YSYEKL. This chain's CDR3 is CASSLPGQGERAYEQYF. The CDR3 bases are TGCGCCAGCAGCCTACCTGGACAGGGCGAGAGGGCCTACGAGCAGTACTTC.

The CDR3: CASSSPGQGDSLAKNIQYF. CDR3 DNA sequence: TGTGCCAGCAGTTCTCCGGGACAGGGAGATTCACTAGCCAAAAACATTCAGTACTTC. This chain links TRBV6-6 with TRBJ2-4; TRBD1 aligns across 9 bases. This CDR3 has 19 amino acids. Germline lookup yields CDR1 MNHNY and CDR2 SVGAGI (reference sequence). V dropped 4 bases and J dropped 0; count of bases not matched to a gene: 13.

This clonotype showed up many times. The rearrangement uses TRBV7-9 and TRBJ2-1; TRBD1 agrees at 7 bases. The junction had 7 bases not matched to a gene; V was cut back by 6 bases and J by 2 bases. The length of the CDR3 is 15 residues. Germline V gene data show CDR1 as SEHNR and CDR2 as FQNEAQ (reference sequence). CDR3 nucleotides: TGTGCCAGCAGTCGTAACAGGGGCGCCTACAATGAGCAGTTCTTC. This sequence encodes CASSRNRGAYNEQFF.

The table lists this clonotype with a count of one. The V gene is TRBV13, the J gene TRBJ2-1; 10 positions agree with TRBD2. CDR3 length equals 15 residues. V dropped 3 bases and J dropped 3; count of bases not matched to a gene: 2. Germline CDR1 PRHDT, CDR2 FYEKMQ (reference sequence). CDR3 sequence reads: CASSLLAGDYNEQFF. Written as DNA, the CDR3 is TGTGCCAGCAGCTTGCTAGCGGGAGACTACAATGAGCAGTTCTTC.

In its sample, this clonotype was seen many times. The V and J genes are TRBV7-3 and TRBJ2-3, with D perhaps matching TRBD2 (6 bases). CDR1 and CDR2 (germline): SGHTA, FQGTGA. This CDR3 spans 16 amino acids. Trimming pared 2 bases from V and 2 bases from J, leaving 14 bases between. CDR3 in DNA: TGTGCCAGCAGCTTAGACTTCGGGGGACCCACAGATACGCAGTATTTT. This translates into CASSLDFGGPTDTQYF.

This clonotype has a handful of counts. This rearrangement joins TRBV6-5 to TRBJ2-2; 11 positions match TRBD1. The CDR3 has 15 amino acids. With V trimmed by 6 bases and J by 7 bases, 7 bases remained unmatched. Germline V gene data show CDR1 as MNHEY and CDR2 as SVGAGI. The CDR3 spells CASRRTGGFNGELFF. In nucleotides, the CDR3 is TGTGCCAGCAGACGGACAGGGGGCTTCAACGGGGAGCTGTTTTTT.

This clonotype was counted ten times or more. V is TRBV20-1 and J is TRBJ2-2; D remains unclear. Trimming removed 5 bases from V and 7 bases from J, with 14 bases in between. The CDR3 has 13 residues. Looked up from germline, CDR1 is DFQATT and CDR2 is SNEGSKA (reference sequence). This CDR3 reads CSADTLLGGELFF. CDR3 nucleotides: TGCAGTGCTGACACCCTTCTAGGCGGGGAGCTGTTTTTT.

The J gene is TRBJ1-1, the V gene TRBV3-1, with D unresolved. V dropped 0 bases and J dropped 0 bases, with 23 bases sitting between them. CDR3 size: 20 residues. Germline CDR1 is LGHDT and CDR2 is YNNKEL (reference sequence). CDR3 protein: CASSQDRTAPDPILNTEAFF. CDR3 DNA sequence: TGTGCCAGCAGCCAAGATAGAACCGCTCCGGACCCCATCTTGAACACTGAAGCTTTCTTT.

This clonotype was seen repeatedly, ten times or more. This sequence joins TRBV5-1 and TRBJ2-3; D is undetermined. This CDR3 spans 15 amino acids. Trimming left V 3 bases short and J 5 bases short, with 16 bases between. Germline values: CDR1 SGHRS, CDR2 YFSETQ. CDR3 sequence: CASSSMWTAGDTQYF. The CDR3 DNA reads TGCGCCAGCAGCTCTATGTGGACCGCCGGAGATACGCAGTATTTT. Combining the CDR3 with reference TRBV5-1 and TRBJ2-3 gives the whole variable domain KAGVTQTPRYLIKTRGQQVTLSCSPISGHRSVSWYQQTPGQGLQFLFEYFSETQRNKGNFPGRFSGRQFSNSRSEMNVSTLELGDSALYLCASSSMWTAGDTQYFGPGTRLTVL.

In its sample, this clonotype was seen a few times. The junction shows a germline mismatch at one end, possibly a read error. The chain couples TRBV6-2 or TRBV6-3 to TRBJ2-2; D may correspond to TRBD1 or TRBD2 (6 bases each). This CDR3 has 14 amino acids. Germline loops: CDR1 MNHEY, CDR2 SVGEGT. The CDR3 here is CASSDSQGGGELFF. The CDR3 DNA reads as TGTGCCAGCAGTGACTCACAGGGAGGCGGGGAGCTGTTTTTT.